This T cell receptor beta chain was recovered during a study of blood T cell repertoires in COVID-19. Study information: T cells, B-cell-depleted T cells, or PBMCs provided the cDNA or gDNA that served as material.

The participants were between about 18 and 90 years old and came from 20 to 30 US areas. Participants had their cohort set by participant-reported clinical history. Two negative PCRs, clearance, or symptom resolution were required of recovered Cohort 3 donors. V lost 4 bases to trimming and J lost 6 bases, with 19 bases between them. The CDR3 spans 16 residues. CDR1 SGHVS and CDR2 FNYEAQ come from the germline V gene. Assay used: immunoSEQ multiplex PCR; TCRdb lists only in-frame clones, some missing. The data contain under 300,000 clones, 70% to 90% of them singletons. The sample was PBMCs or T cells enriched from blood (not recorded which). The receptor was isolated from a man aged 18 to 30 who had recovered from COVID-19. The rearrangement uses TRBV7-6 and TRBJ2-1, with D possibly TRBD1 on 6 matching bases. The CDR3 sequence: CASSSLSRGYFNEQFF. The CDR3 DNA reads TGTGCCAGCAGCTCCCTAAGCAGGGGATACTTCAATGAGCAGTTCTTC.